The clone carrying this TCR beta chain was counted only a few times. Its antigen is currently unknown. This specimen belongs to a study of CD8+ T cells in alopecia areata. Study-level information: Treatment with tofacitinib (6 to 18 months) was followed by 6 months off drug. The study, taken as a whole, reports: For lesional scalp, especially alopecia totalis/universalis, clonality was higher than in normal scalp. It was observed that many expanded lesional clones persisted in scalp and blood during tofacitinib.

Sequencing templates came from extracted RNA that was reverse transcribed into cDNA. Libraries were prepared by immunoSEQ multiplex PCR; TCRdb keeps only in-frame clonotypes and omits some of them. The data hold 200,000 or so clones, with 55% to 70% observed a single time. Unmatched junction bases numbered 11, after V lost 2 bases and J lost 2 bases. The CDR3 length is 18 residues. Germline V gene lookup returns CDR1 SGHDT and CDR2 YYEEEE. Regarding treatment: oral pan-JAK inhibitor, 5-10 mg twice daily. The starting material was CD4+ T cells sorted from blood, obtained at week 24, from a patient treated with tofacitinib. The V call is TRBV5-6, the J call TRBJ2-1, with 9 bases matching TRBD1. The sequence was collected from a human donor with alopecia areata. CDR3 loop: CASSFGTGQVYPYNEQFF. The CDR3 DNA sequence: TGTGCCAGCAGCTTCGGGACAGGGCAGGTGTATCCCTACAATGAGCAGTTCTTC.